Listed below are T cell receptor beta chains from one sample, sequenced in a study of cytomegalovirus exposure and HLA in healthy donors. Produced via immunoSEQ multiplex PCR; TCRdb's table is partial and in-frame only. The table lists roughly 100,000 clones, more than 75% of them singletons. The sample taken for sequencing was PBMCs. Receptors originate from a woman younger than 30 in good health and CMV-seropositive. Each CDR3 is given with its conserved first and last residue. Each record gives: D gene, J gene, clone size, V gene, CDR3 protein, CDR3 DNA. The D gene is left open where the match is weak. A row's size may be missing; if present it is once, few, many or a size class.

TRBD2 | TRBJ2-2 | NA | TRBV10-3 | CAISESTGASGPIGRSGELFF | TGTGCCATCAGTGAGTCGACTGGGGCTAGCGGGCCCATCGGGAGGTCCGGGGAGCTGTTTTTT
TRBD2 | TRBJ2-7 | NA | TRBV28 | CASSLSGRAWEQYF | TGTGCCAGCAGTTTATCAGGGAGGGCCTGGGAGCAGTACTTC
NA | TRBJ2-1 | NA | TRBV18 | CASSPGAVNEQFF | TGTGCCAGCTCACCAGGAGCGGTAAATGAGCAGTTCTTC
TRBD1 | TRBJ1-2 | once | TRBV28 | CASSLSTSGGDGYTF | TGTGCCAGCAGTTTATCGACTTCAGGGGGCGATGGCTACACCTTC
NA | TRBJ2-3 | once | TRBV5-1 | CASSAALGARPSTDTQYF | TGCGCCAGCAGCGCAGCTTTGGGGGCCCGACCTAGCACAGATACGCAGTATTTT
NA | TRBJ2-7 | once | TRBV13 | CASKNWAGTESYEQYF | TGTGCCAGCAAAAACTGGGCGGGGACCGAATCCTACGAGCAGTACTTC
TRBD2 | TRBJ2-7 | NA | TRBV5-6 | CASSLAGLAGGSSYEQYF | TGTGCCAGCAGCTTGGCCGGGCTAGCGGGAGGTAGCTCCTACGAGCAGTACTTC
TRBD2 | TRBJ2-7 | once | TRBV7-6 | CASSSTSGFSYEQYF | TGTGCCAGCAGCTCTACTAGCGGTTTTTCCTACGAGCAGTACTTC
TRBD1 | TRBJ2-1 | NA | TRBV19 | CASSIAGQGYNEQFF | TGTGCCAGTAGTATAGCTGGACAGGGCTACAATGAGCAGTTCTTC
TRBD2 | TRBJ2-1 | NA | TRBV6-5 | CASSYPGTSRNEQFF | TGTGCCAGCAGTTACCCCGGGACTAGCAGAAATGAGCAGTTCTTC
NA | TRBJ2-1 | NA | TRBV30 | CAWSFRNEQFF | TGTGCCTGGAGTTTCAGGAACGAGCAGTTCTTC
TRBD2 | TRBJ2-3 | NA | TRBV29-1 | CSVGPSGSGTDTQYF | TGCAGCGTTGGCCCTAGCGGGAGTGGAACAGATACGCAGTATTTT
TRBD2 | TRBJ2-1 | NA | TRBV18 | CASSPPRAGGPHNEQFF | TGTGCCAGCTCACCACCGAGAGCGGGAGGTCCCCACAATGAGCAGTTCTTC
NA | TRBJ1-2 | few | TRBV6-6 | CASSYGDGGYTF | TGTGCCAGCAGTTACGGCGACGGGGGCTACACCTTC
NA | TRBJ2-3 | NA | TRBV4-1 | CASSPIHTDTQYF | TGCGCCAGCAGCCCCATTCACACAGATACGCAGTATTTT
TRBD1 | TRBJ2-7 | NA | TRBV6-1 | CASSGTGGYEQYF | TGTGCCAGCAGCGGGACAGGGGGCTACGAGCAGTACTTC
TRBD2 | TRBJ2-7 | NA | TRBV2 | CASSREGYEQYF | TGTGCCAGCAGCCGGGAGGGATACGAGCAGTACTTC
NA | TRBJ1-6 | NA | TRBV28 | CASSLSGSVAPLHF | TGTGCCAGCAGTTTATCGGGGAGTGTTGCACCCCTCCACTTT
TRBD2 | TRBJ2-5 | NA | TRBV19 | CASSGRAFYETQYF | TGTGCCAGTAGCGGGAGGGCGTTCTATGAGACCCAGTACTTC
TRBD2 | TRBJ2-1 | NA | TRBV12-5 | CASGLLALAGIGNEQFF | TGTGCTAGTGGTTTGCTAGCTCTAGCGGGAATTGGTAATGAGCAGTTCTTC
TRBD1 | TRBJ1-5 | NA | TRBV19 | CASSAEDRDVYQPQHF | TGTGCCAGTAGCGCCGAGGACAGGGACGTGTATCAGCCCCAGCATTTT
TRBD1 | TRBJ1-1 | few | TRBV11-2 | CASTKEEGANTEAFF | TGTGCCAGCACCAAGGAGGAGGGGGCTAACACTGAAGCTTTCTTT
NA | TRBJ2-5 | NA | TRBV4-1 | CASSRPQRQPLLQETQYF | TGCGCCAGCAGCCGGCCGCAGAGACAGCCTCTCCTCCAAGAGACCCAGTACTTC